A single sample is the source of the 9 T cell receptor beta chains below, sequenced in a study of T cell repertoires in cytomegalovirus infection. A single record per CDR3 protein comes from TCRdb applying MiXCR to the reads. The profile shows some 400,000 distinct CDR3 sequences, roughly 30% of them singletons. Sequenced: PBMCs. The receptors were sampled from a human donor in good health (CMV status not recorded). Some clones in this sample may be carry-over from other donors' samples.

This clonotype was seen only a few times. This rearrangement joins TRBV20-1 to TRBJ2-5; 9 bases fit TRBD2. This CDR3 region has 15 residues. V lost 1 base, J lost 5 bases, and 8 bases stayed unmatched. Germline values: CDR1 DFQATT, CDR2 SNEGSKA (reference sequence). CDR3 loop: CSARGAGGPGETQYF. CDR3 DNA sequence: TGCAGTGCTAGAGGGGCGGGGGGGCCGGGCGAGACCCAGTACTTC.

This clonotype appeared a single time. At one boundary the junction diverges from the germline segment, which might be a read error. V and J are TRBV6-6 and TRBJ2-2; D possibly corresponds to TRBD1 (5 bases). The CDR3 covers 14 residues. CDR1 MNHNY and CDR2 SVGAGI come from the germline V gene (reference sequence). CDR3: CASSPWGSTVELFF. CDR3 coding DNA: TGTGCCAGCAGCCCCTGGGGCAGCACCGTGGAGCTGTTTTTT.

In the case of this clonotype: This likely comes from a read error, as the CDR3 has no conserved phenylalanine or tryptophan at its end. This chain connects TRBV7-2 to TRBJ1-6, with D possibly being TRBD1 (5 bases). V dropped 5 bases and J dropped 11 bases, with 19 bases sitting between them. In germline, CDR1 is SGHTA, CDR2 FQGNSA. The CDR3 loop spans 15 amino acids. CDR3 loop: CASSIVRDPNTPLHV. Written as DNA, the CDR3 is TGTGCCAGCAGCATAGTCCGGGACCCAAATACACCCCTCCACGTT.

In its sample, this clonotype was seen many times. The rearrangement uses TRBV7-8 and TRBJ1-3; TRBD1 agrees at 7 bases. The CDR3 is 18 residues long. Germline trimming cut 6 bases from V and 3 bases from J; bases unmatched to any gene: 17. Germline CDR1 SGHVS, CDR2 FQNEAQ. This chain's CDR3 is CASSSGQWIPELGNTIYF. The CDR3 nucleotides are TGTGCCAGCAGTTCGGGACAGTGGATTCCCGAGCTTGGAAACACCATATATTTT. Supplemented by reference TRBV7-8 and TRBJ1-3, the full variable domain reads GAGVSQSPRYKVAKRGQDVALRCDPISGHVSLFWYQQALGQGPEFLTYFQNEAQLDKSGLPSDRFFAERPEGSVSTLKIQRTQQEDSAVYLCASSSGQWIPELGNTIYFGEGSWLTVV.

The chain carries TRBV7-2 and TRBJ2-3, with 9 bases aligning to TRBD2. J gave up 1 base and V 7 bases, and 6 bases lay outside the gene matches. Germline-derived CDR1 and CDR2 are SGHTA and FQGNSA. The length of the CDR3 is 15 residues. For the CDR3, the DNA is TGTGCCAGCACCCCAAGGACTAGCGGCACAGATACGCAGTATTTT. Amino acid sequence: CASTPRTSGTDTQYF.

Comments on this clonotype: An end of the junction differs from the germline gene, which may be a read error. The rearrangement uses TRBV12-3 or TRBV12-4 and TRBJ2-7; possible D gene TRBD1, 5 bases. CDR3 length: 13 amino acids. CDR3 DNA: TGTGCCATCAGTTTAATTGGGGCCTACGAGAAGTACTTC. This gives the protein CAISLIGAYEKYF.

This clonotype showed up just a few times. V is TRBV7-9 and J is TRBJ1-2, with D maybe TRBD1 (5 bases). Trimming removed 5 bases from V and 1 base from J, with 14 bases in between. The germline CDR1 and CDR2 sequences are SEHNR and FQNEAQ (reference sequence). The CDR3 length is 15 residues. The DNA for the CDR3 is TGTGCCAGCAGCGGTTGGGACCGCAATAACTATGGCTACACCTTC. As protein: CASSGWDRNNYGYTF.

This clonotype showed up just once. This chain joins TRBV6-6 and TRBJ2-1; 9 bases agree with TRBD2. V lost 5 bases to trimming and J lost 8 bases; unmatched junction nucleotides: 10. The CDR3 is 15 amino acids. The germline V gene encodes CDR1 MNHNY and CDR2 SVGAGI (reference sequence). The CDR3 reads CASSPGTSCPDEQFF. DNA of the CDR3: TGTGCCAGCAGTCCCGGGACTAGCTGCCCGGATGAGCAGTTCTTC.

The chain links TRBV6-1 to TRBJ2-2; D assignment may be TRBD1 or TRBD2 (6 bases each). The germline gives CDR1 MNHNS, CDR2 SASEGT. The V end lost 6 bases, the J end lost 0 bases, and 17 bases lay between the germline ends. This CDR3 contains 17 residues. CDR3 sequence reads: CASRAGHLTANTGELFF. CDR3 sequence (DNA): TGTGCCAGCAGGGCGGGACACCTTACCGCGAACACCGGGGAGCTGTTTTTT.